This TCR beta chain was found in a study of monozygotic twins with inflammatory bowel disease. Notes on the study in general: IBD patients shared fewer clonotypes with others than healthy twins, especially with disease activity. Extra variability in the repertoires of patients may have come from differing immunosuppressive treatments.

This CDR3 contains 14 residues. The germline V gene has CDR1 LGHNA and CDR2 YNFKEQ. No sorting of T cells preceded isolation of total RNA from whole blood. The authors ran two nested PCRs of around 15 and 10 cycles on TCRalpha and TCRbeta cDNA. Reanalyzing the 5' RACE reads, TCRdb keeps one entry per CDR3 protein, without DNA. Its clone listing holds roughly 100,000 distinct CDR3 sequences. A word on this clonotype: What it binds is unknown.

Sequenced: blood. J is TRBJ2-3 and V is TRBV4-2. This TCR came from a human donor with ulcerative colitis or Crohn's disease, or a healthy co-twin of an affected twin (not recorded which). This chain's CDR3 is CASSAELGTDTQYF.